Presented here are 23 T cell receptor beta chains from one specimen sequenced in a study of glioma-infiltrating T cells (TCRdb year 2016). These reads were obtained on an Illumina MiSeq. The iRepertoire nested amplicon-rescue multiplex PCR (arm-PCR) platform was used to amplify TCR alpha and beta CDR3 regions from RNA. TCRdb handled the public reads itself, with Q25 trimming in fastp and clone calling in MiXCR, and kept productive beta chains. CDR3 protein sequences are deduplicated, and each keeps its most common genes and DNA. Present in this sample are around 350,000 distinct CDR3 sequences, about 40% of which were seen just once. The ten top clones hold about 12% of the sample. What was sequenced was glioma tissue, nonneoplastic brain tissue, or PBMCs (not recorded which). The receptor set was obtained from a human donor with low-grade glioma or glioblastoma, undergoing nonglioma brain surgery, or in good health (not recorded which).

Here the CDR3 reads CASSSPPGQSSGNTIYF. For the CDR3, the DNA is TGTGCCAGCAGCTCACCTCCGGGACAGAGCTCTGGAAACACCATATATTTT. The V gene is TRBV7-2, the J gene TRBJ1-3, with TRBD1 identical over 7 bases. The CDR3 loop spans 17 amino acids. V shed 4 bases and J 0 bases; nucleotides not matched to a gene: 9. From germline, CDR1 is SGHTA and CDR2 FQGNSA.

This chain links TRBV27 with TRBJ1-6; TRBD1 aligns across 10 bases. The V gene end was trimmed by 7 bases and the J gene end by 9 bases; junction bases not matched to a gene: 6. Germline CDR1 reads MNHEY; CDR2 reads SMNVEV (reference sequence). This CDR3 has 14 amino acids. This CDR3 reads CASTTTGGVSPLHF. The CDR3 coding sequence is TGTGCCAGCACCACGACAGGGGGCGTTTCACCCCTCCACTTT.

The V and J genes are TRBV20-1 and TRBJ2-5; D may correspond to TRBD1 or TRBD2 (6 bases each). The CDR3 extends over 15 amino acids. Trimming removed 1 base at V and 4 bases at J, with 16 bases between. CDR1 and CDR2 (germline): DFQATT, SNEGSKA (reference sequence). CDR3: CSARGVREGGETQYF. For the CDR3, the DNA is TGCAGTGCTAGAGGAGTGCGGGAAGGGGGAGAGACCCAGTACTTC.

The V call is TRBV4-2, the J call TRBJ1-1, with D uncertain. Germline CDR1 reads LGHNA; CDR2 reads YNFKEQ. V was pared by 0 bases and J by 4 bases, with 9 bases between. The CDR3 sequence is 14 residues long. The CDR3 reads CASSQDLLGTEAFF. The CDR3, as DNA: TGTGCCAGCAGCCAAGATCTACTGGGCACTGAAGCTTTCTTT.

CDR3 amino acids: CASSVVTGGVNEQFF. Here the CDR3 DNA reads TGTGCCAGCAGCGTAGTGACAGGGGGCGTGAATGAGCAGTTCTTC. V and J are TRBV7-4 and TRBJ2-1; 10 bases are shared with TRBD1. Trimming cost V 5 bases and J 7 bases; bases outside gene matches: 8. The CDR3 runs to 15 residues. The germline V gene has CDR1 SGHVT and CDR2 SQSDAQ.

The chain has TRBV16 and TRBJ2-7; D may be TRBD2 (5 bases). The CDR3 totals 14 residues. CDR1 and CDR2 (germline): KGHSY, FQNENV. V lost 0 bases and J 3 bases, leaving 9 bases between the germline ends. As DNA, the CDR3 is TGTGCCAGCAGCCAATCTGGTCGGGGCTACGAGCAGTACTTC. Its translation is CASSQSGRGYEQYF.

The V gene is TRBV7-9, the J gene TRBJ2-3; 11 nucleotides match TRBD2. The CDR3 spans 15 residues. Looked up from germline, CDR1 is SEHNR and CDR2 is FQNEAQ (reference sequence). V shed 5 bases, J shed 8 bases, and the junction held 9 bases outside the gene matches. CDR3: CASSPAGTSGATQYF. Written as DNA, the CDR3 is TGTGCCAGCAGCCCCGCCGGGACTAGCGGTGCTACGCAGTATTTT.

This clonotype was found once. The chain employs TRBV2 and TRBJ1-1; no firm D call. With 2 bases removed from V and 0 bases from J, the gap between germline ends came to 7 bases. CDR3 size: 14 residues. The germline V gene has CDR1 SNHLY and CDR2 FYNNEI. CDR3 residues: CASSEFDLNTEAFF. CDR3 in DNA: TGTGCCAGCAGTGAATTTGATTTGAACACTGAAGCTTTCTTT.

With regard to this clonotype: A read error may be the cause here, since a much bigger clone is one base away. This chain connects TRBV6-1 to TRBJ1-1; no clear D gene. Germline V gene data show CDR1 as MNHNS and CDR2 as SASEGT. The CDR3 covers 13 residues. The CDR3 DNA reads TGTGCCAGCAGTGAAAGCGGGTACACTGAAGCTTTATTT. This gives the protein CASSESGYTEALF.

The CDR3 DNA reads as TGTGCCAGCAGCTTAGAAGAAGCGGGAGGGTCCTACAATGAGCAGTTCTTC. Its protein is CASSLEEAGGSYNEQFF. J is TRBJ2-1 and V is TRBV7-2, with TRBD2 matching 10 bases. CDR1 SGHTA and CDR2 FQGNSA come from the germline V gene. The CDR3 has 17 residues. The trim removed 1 base at V and 1 base at J, leaving 4 bases unmatched. The entire variable domain, with the rest obtained from reference TRBV7-2 and TRBJ2-1, is as follows: GAGVSQSPSNKVTEKGKDVELRCDPISGHTALYWYRQSLGQGLEFLIYFQGNSAPDKSGLPSDRFSAERTGGSVSTLTIQRTQQEDSAVYLCASSLEEAGGSYNEQFFGPGTRLTVL.

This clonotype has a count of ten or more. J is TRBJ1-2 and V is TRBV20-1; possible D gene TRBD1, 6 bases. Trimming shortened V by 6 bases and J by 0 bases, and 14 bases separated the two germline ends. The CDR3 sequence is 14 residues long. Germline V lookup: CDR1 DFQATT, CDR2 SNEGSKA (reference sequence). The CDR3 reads CSALRQGTNYGYTF. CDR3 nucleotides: TGCAGTGCCTTACGTCAGGGGACTAACTATGGCTACACCTTC.

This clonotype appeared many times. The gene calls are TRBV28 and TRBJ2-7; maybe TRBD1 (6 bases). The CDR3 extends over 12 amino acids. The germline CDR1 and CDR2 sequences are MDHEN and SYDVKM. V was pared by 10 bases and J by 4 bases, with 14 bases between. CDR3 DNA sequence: TGTGCCATCCTAGTTCAGGGGTACGAGCAGTACTTC. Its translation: CAILVQGYEQYF.

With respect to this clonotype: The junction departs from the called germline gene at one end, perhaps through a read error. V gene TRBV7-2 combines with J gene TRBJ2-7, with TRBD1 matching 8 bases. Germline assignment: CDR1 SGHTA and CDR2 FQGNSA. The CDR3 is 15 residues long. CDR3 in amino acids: CASSLAVTGVYAQYF. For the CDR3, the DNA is TGTGCCAGCAGCTTAGCGGTGACAGGGGTCTACGCGCAGTACTTC.

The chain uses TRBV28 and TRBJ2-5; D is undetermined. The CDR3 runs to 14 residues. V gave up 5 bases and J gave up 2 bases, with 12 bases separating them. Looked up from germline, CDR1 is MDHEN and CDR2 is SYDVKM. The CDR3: CASSIGPLQETQYF. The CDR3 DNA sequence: TGTGCCAGCAGTATCGGGCCTTTACAAGAGACCCAGTACTTC.

This CDR3 reads CASSLNPRVIQETQYF. CDR3 DNA sequence: TGTGCCAGCAGCCTAAACCCTAGAGTGATCCAAGAGACCCAGTACTTC. The chain combines TRBV7-2 with TRBJ2-5; no clear D. The ends were cut back, 5 bases at V and 1 base at J, with 17 bases in the middle. Germline CDR1 reads SGHTA; CDR2 reads FQGNSA. CDR3 length: 16 amino acids. Filled out from reference TRBV7-2 and TRBJ2-5, the complete variable domain reads GAGVSQSPSNKVTEKGKDVELRCDPISGHTALYWYRQSLGQGLEFLIYFQGNSAPDKSGLPSDRFSAERTGGSVSTLTIQRTQQEDSAVYLCASSLNPRVIQETQYFGPGTRLLVL.

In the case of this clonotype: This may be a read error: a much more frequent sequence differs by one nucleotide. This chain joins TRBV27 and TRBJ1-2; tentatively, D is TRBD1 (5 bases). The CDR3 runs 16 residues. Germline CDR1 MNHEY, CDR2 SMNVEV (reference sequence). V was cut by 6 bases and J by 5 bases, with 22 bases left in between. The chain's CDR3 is CASSFSGTFVGYGYTF. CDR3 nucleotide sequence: TGTGCCAGCAGCTTCTCAGGGACGTTCGTTGGATATGGCTACACCTTC.

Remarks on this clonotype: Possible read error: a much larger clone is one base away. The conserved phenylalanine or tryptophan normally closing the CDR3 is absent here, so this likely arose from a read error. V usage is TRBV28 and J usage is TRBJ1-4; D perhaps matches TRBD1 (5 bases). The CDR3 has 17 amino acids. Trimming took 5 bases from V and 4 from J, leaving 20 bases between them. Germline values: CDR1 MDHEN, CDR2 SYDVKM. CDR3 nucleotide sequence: TGTGCCAGCAGTCCCGGGACCCCAACGCGACGTAATGAAAAACTGTTTTCT. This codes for CASSPGTPTRRNEKLFS.

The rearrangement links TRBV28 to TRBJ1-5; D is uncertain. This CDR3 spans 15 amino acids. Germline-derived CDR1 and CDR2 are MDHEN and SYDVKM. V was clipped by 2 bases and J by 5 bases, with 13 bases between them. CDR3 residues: CASSLQAPTDQPQHF. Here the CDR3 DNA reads TGTGCCAGCAGTTTACAAGCCCCCACCGATCAGCCCCAGCATTTT.

The CDR3 DNA sequence: TGCAGTGCTAGAGATAGCAGCGACCAACCCTACGAGCAGTACTTC. This translates into CSARDSSDQPYEQYF. The V and J genes are TRBV20-1 and TRBJ2-7; D not resolved. The germline V gene encodes CDR1 DFQATT and CDR2 SNEGSKA (reference sequence). CDR3 length: 15 residues. V was pared by 0 bases and J by 2 bases, with 14 bases between.

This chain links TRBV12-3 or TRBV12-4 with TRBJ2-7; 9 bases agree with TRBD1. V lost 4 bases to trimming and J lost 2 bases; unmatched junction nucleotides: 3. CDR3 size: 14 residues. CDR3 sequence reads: CASSSTGGPYEQYF. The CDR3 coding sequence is TGTGCCAGCAGTTCAACAGGGGGCCCCTACGAGCAGTACTTC.

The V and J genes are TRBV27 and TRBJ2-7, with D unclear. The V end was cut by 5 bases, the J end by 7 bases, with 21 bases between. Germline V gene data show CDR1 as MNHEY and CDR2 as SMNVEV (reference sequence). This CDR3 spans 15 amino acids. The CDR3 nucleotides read TGTGCCAGCAGTCAAGATTTACGTAGTCTGGCTGAGCAGTACTTC. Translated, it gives CASSQDLRSLAEQYF.

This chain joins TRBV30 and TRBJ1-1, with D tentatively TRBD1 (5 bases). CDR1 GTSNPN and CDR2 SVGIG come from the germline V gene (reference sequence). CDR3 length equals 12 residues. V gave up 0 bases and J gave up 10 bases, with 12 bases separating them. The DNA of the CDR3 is TGTGCCTGGAGTGTAACGACAGATTCAGCTTTCTTT. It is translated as CAWSVTTDSAFF.

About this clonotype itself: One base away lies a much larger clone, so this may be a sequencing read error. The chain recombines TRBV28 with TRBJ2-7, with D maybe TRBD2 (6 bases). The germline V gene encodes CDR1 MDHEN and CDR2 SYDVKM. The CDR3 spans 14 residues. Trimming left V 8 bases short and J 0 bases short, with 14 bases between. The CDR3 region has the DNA TGTGCCAGCGGGCTGGGACTGACCTCCTACGAGCAGTACTTC. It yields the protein CASGLGLTSYEQYF. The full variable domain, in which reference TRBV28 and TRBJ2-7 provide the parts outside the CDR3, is DVKVTQSSRYLVKRTGEKVFLECVQDMDHENMFWYRQDPGLGLRLIYFSYDVKMKEKGDIPEGYSVSREKKERFSLILESASTNQTSMYLCASGLGLTSYEQYFGPGTRLTVT.